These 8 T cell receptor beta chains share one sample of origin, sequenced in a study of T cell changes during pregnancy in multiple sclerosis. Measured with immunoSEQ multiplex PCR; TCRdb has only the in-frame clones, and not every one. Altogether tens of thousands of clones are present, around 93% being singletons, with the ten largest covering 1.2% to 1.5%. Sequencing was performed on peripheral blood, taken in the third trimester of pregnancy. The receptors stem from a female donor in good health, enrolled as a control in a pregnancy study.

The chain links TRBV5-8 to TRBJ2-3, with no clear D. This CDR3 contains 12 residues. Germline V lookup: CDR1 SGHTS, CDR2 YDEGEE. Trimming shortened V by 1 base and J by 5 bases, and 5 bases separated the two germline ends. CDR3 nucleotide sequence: TGTGCCAGCAGCTTGACGGTAGATACGCAGTATTTT. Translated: CASSLTVDTQYF.

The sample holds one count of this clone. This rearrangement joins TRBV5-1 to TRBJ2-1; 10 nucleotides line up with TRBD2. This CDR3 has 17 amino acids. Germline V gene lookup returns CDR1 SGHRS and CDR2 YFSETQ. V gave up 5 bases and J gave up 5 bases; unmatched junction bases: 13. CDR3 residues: CASSIGPSGSSDNEQFF. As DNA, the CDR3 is TGCGCCAGCAGTATCGGTCCTAGCGGGAGCTCGGACAATGAGCAGTTCTTC.

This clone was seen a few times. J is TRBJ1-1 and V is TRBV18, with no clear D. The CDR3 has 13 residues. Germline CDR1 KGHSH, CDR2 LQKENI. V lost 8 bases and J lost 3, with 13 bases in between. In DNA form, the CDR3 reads TGTGCCAGCCAGTGGGAGGGTTACACTGAAGCTTTCTTT. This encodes CASQWEGYTEAFF.

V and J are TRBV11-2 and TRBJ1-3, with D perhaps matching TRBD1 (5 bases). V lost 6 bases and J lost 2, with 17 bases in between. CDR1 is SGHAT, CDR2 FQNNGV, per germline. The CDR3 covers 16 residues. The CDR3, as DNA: TGTGCCAGCAGACGCCCCGGGGAGGGGACTGGAAACACCATATATTTT. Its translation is CASRRPGEGTGNTIYF.

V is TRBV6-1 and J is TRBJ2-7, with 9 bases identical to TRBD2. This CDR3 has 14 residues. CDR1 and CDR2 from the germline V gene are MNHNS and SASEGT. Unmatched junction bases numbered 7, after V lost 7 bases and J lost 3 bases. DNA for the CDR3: TGTGCCAGCAACCCCCGACTAGCGGTCTACGAGCAGTACTTC. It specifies CASNPRLAVYEQYF.

The CDR3 protein is CASSQAVGSTGGELFF. CDR3 nucleotides: TGCGCCAGCAGCCAAGCTGTCGGGAGTACGGGCGGGGAGCTGTTTTTT. The rearrangement joins TRBV4-1 to TRBJ2-2; possibly TRBD2 for D (6 bases). V was clipped by 1 base and J by 7 bases, with 16 bases between them. Per germline, CDR1 MGHRA and CDR2 YSYEKL. This CDR3 contains 16 residues.

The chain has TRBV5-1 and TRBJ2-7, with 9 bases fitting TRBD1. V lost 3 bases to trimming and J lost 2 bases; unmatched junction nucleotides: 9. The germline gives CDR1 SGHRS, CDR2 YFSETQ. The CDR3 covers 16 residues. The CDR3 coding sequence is TGCGCCAGCAGCTCGAGACCGGGACAGGGTACCTACGAGCAGTACTTC. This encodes CASSSRPGQGTYEQYF.

CDR3 DNA sequence: TGTGCCAGCTCGCAGTCGCTCAGGGGGGAAAAACTGTTTTTT. This sequence encodes CASSQSLRGEKLFF. V usage is TRBV27 and J usage is TRBJ1-4, with TRBD1 matching over 7 bases. From germline, CDR1 is MNHEY and CDR2 SMNVEV (reference sequence). This CDR3 is 14 amino acids long. J lost 8 bases, V lost 8 bases, and 11 bases had no gene match. Drawing the rest from reference TRBV27 and TRBJ1-4, the complete variable domain is EAQVTQNPRYLITVTGKKLTVTCSQNMNHEYMSWYRQDPGLGLRQIYYSMNVEVTDKGDVPEGYKVSRKEKRNFPLILESPSPNQTSLYFCASSQSLRGEKLFFGSGTQLSVL.